Below, 27 T cell receptor beta chains from the same sample are listed, as sequenced in a study of T cells expressing NK-cell markers. For each CDR3 protein, TCRdb gives one entry from its re-call of the 5' RACE reads, without DNA. The repertoire table contains around 470,000 distinct CDR3 sequences. The sample taken for sequencing was blood T cells: a sorted CD56 or NKG2C T cell subset, CD4+ or CD8+ T cells, or bulk PBMC T cells (not recorded which). These TCRs come from a woman aged 45-59 years in good health.

The J gene is TRBJ2-2, the V gene TRBV15. This CDR3 contains 12 residues. Germline V gives CDR1 LNHNV, CDR2 YYDKDF (reference sequence). CDR3 in amino acids: CATSRDKVELFF.

The CDR3 sequence is CSARDRRRLVGEQFF. This chain uses TRBV20-1 with TRBJ2-1; without DNA, the TCRdb call of TRBD2 cannot be checked. The V gene's germline CDR1 is DFQATT and CDR2 SNEGSKA (reference sequence). The length of the CDR3 is 15 residues.

The CDR3: CAWVSGRHEAFF. The chain is built from TRBV30 and TRBJ1-1. The CDR3 is 12 amino acids. CDR1 and CDR2 (germline): GTSNPN, SVGIG (reference sequence).

CDR3 loop: CASSPGGGQGSTEAFF. The chain has TRBV4-1 and TRBJ1-1; lacking DNA, the TRBD1 call made by TCRdb goes unchecked. Germline assignment: CDR1 MGHRA and CDR2 YSYEKL. The CDR3 spans 16 residues.

The chain combines TRBV11-2 with TRBJ1-4; the D call of TRBD1 rests on TCRdb alone, since no DNA is present to check it. Germline V lookup: CDR1 SGHAT, CDR2 FQNNGV. This CDR3 region has 15 residues. CDR3 sequence reads: CASSPTTGAVEKLFF.

V usage is TRBV7-8 and J usage is TRBJ2-2; with no DNA, the TCRdb D assignment of TRBD1 cannot be verified. Germline values: CDR1 SGHVS, CDR2 FQNEAQ. This CDR3 is 15 amino acids long. CDR3 residues: CASSLNSRGNGELFF.

The V call is TRBV7-2, the J call TRBJ2-1; TCRdb designates TRBD1, a call that cannot be tested without DNA. This CDR3 is built from 14 residues. Germline V gene sequence: CDR1 SGHTA, CDR2 FQGNSA. CDR3 amino acids: CASTLDRLLNEQFF.

The gene calls are TRBV10-3 and TRBJ1-2; TCRdb's assignment of TRBD1 cannot be checked, as there is no DNA. The germline V gene encodes CDR1 ENHRY and CDR2 SYGVKD. There are 13 residues in the CDR3. The CDR3 sequence is CAISPTGRDGYTF.

V is TRBV9 and J is TRBJ2-1; the TCRdb call, TRBD2, lacks DNA for checking. CDR3 size: 14 residues. Germline CDR1 and CDR2: SGDLS and YYNGEE. This chain's CDR3 is CASSVGGLAGEQFF.

The rearrangement links TRBV7-9 to TRBJ2-7. The length of the CDR3 is 15 residues. The germline gives CDR1 SEHNR, CDR2 FQNEAQ (reference sequence). The CDR3 reads CASSLSRMVKDEQYF.

This chain uses TRBV14 with TRBJ1-2; as DNA is missing, the TRBD1 call by TCRdb cannot be tested. Germline assignment: CDR1 SGHDN and CDR2 FVKESK. This CDR3 is built from 13 residues. The CDR3 spells CASSREENYGYTF.

The chain's CDR3 is CASSFRTGGTQYF. The rearrangement links TRBV12-3 or TRBV12-4 to TRBJ2-5; TCRdb calls TRBD1, which cannot be checked without DNA. The CDR3 covers 13 residues.

The chain employs TRBV5-1 and TRBJ2-5; TCRdb picks TRBD2, but there is no DNA to check that call. CDR3 length: 16 residues. Germline CDR1 SGHRS, CDR2 YFSETQ. The CDR3 sequence: CASRIAGSGDQETQYF.

The CDR3 sequence is CASSLGASETGLYF. This sequence joins TRBV5-1 and TRBJ2-3; the TCRdb D gene call, TRBD2, has no DNA to confirm it. The germline gives CDR1 SGHRS, CDR2 YFSETQ. CDR3 length equals 14 residues.

This chain links TRBV20-1 with TRBJ2-5; absent DNA, TCRdb's TRBD1 call cannot be checked. This CDR3 has 14 residues. CDR1 and CDR2 (germline): DFQATT, SNEGSKA (reference sequence). The CDR3 reads CSASRRDIIETQYF.

This chain connects TRBV10-2 to TRBJ2-1; the TRBD2 assignment by TCRdb is unverifiable without DNA. This CDR3 has 14 amino acids. From germline, CDR1 is WSHSY and CDR2 SAAADI. The CDR3 is CASEAGRSYNEQFF.

V usage is TRBV6-6 and J usage is TRBJ1-4; the D gene TCRdb calls, TRBD1, cannot be checked with no DNA. Looked up from germline, CDR1 is MNHNY and CDR2 is SVGAGI (reference sequence). This CDR3 region has 16 residues. The CDR3 here is CASSYAPGEKNEKLFF.

This chain links TRBV7-9 with TRBJ2-1; the D call of TRBD2 rests on TCRdb alone, since no DNA is present to check it. Germline CDR1 is SEHNR and CDR2 is FQNEAQ (reference sequence). The CDR3 consists of 15 residues. CDR3 loop: CASSLVGLAGNEQFF.

The chain combines TRBV9 with TRBJ1-1. Germline-derived CDR1 and CDR2 are SGDLS and YYNGEE. There are 13 residues in the CDR3. This chain's CDR3 is CASSVGHLTEAFF.

The V call is TRBV4-1, the J call TRBJ2-4; TCRdb calls TRBD1, which cannot be checked without DNA. Germline loops: CDR1 MGHRA, CDR2 YSYEKL. The CDR3 has 19 amino acids. This chain's CDR3 is CASSQEGQGILGAKNIQYF.

This chain links TRBV24-1 with TRBJ2-1; TCRdb calls TRBD1, which cannot be checked without DNA. The CDR3 consists of 12 residues. CDR1 and CDR2 from the germline V gene are KGHDR and SFDVKD. CDR3 loop: CATRSPANEQFF.

J is TRBJ1-1 and V is TRBV6-1; TCRdb calls TRBD1, which cannot be checked without DNA. Germline-derived CDR1 and CDR2 are MNHNS and SASEGT. The CDR3 spans 14 residues. The CDR3: CASSVGGQDTEAFF.

V is TRBV3-1 and J is TRBJ2-3; TCRdb's assignment of TRBD2 cannot be checked, as there is no DNA. CDR3 length equals 12 residues. CDR1 and CDR2 from the germline V gene are LGHDT and YNNKEL (reference sequence). The CDR3 loop is CASSQSGLSQYF.

The chain has TRBV24-1 and TRBJ2-1; TCRdb reports TRBD2, a call that lacks DNA to check it against. The CDR3 length is 17 residues. CDR1 and CDR2 (germline): KGHDR, SFDVKD. CDR3: CATSDETGTRLYNEQFF.

The chain recombines TRBV7-2 with TRBJ2-3. From germline, CDR1 is SGHTA and CDR2 FQGNSA. This CDR3 is 11 amino acids long. The CDR3 region is CASSFRVSQYF.

The chain joins TRBV29-1 to TRBJ1-2; there is no DNA to check the TCRdb D call of TRBD1. This CDR3 comprises 12 residues. Germline V gene data show CDR1 as SQVTM and CDR2 as ANQGSEA. The CDR3 here is CSVKDRVAGYTF.

The rearrangement links TRBV20-1 to TRBJ2-5; TCRdb's D call, TRBD2, is unchecked because there is no DNA. This CDR3 spans 18 amino acids. Germline V CDR1 and CDR2: DFQATT, SNEGSKA (reference sequence). The CDR3 is CSARDPFRLAGTQETQYF.